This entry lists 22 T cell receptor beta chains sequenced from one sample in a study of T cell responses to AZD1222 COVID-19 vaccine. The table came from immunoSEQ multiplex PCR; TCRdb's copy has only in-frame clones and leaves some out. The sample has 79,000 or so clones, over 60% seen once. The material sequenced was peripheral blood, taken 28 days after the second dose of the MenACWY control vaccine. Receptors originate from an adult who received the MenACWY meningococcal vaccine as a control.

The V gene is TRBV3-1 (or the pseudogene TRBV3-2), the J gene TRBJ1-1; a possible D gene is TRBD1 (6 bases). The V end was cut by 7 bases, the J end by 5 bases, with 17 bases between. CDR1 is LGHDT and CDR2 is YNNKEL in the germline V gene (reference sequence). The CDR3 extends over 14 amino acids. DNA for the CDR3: TGTGCCAGCACCTCCGCGTGGGGGCAAACTGAAGCTTTCTTT. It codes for CASTSAWGQTEAFF.

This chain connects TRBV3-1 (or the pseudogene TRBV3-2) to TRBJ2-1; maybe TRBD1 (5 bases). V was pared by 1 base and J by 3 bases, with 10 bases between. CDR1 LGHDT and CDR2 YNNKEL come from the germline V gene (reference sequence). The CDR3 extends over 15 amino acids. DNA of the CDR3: TGTGCCAGCAGCCAAGGAAAGGGGATCTACAATGAGCAGTTCTTC. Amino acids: CASSQGKGIYNEQFF.

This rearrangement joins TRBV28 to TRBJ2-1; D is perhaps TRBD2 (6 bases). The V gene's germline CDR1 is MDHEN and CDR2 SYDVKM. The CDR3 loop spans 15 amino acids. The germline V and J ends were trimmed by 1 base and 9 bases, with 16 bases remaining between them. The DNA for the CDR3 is TGTGCCAGCAGTTTATCCCCCAGACTAGAGGGTGAGCAGTTCTTC. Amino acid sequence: CASSLSPRLEGEQFF. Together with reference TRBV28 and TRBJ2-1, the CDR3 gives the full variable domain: DVKVTQSSRYLVKRTGEKVFLECVQDMDHENMFWYRQDPGLGLRLIYFSYDVKMKEKGDIPEGYSVSREKKERFSLILESASTNQTSMYLCASSLSPRLEGEQFFGPGTRLTVL.

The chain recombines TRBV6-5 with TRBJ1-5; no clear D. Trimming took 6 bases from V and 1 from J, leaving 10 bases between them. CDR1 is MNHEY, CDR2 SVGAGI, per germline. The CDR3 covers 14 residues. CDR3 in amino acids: CASRLTFSNQPQHF. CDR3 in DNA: TGTGCCAGCAGGCTGACATTCAGCAATCAGCCCCAGCATTTT.

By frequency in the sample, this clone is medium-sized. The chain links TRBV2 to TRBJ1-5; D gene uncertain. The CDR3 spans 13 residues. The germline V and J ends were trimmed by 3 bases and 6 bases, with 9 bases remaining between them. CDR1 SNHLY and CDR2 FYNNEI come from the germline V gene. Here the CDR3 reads CASSEDLSQPQHF. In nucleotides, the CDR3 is TGTGCCAGCAGTGAGGACCTAAGTCAGCCCCAGCATTTT.

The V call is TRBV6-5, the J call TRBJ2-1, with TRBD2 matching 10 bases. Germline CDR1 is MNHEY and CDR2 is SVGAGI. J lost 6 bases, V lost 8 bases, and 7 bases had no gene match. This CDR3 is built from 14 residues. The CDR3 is CASAIAGGLNEQFF. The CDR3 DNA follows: TGTGCCAGCGCTATAGCGGGGGGACTCAATGAGCAGTTCTTC.

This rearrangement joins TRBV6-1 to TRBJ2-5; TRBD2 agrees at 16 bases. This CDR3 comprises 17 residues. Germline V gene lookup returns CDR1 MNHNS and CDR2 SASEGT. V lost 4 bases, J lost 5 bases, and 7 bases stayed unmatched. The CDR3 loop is CASSAGTSGGAVETQYF. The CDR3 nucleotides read TGTGCCAGCAGTGCCGGGACTAGCGGGGGGGCGGTCGAGACCCAGTACTTC.

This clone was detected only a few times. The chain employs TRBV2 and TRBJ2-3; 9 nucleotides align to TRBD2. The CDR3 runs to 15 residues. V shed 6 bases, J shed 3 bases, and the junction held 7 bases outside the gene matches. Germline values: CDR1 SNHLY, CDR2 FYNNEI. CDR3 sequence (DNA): TGTGCCAGCAGGGTTAGCGGGAGTAGGACAGATACGCAGTATTTT. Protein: CASRVSGSRTDTQYF. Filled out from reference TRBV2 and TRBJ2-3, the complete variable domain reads EPEVTQTPSHQVTQMGQEVILRCVPISNHLYFYWYRQILGQKVEFLVSFYNNEISEKSEIFDDQFSVERPDGSNFTLKIRSTKLEDSAMYFCASRVSGSRTDTQYFGPGTRLTVL.

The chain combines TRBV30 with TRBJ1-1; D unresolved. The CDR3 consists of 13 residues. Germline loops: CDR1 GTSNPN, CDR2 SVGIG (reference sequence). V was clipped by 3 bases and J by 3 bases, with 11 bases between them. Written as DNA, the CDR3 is TGTGCCTGGAGATCGGGCGCGTACACTGAAGCTTTCTTT. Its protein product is CAWRSGAYTEAFF.

CDR3 nucleotides: TGTGCCAGCAGCTTGACGGGACAGTTTGAAAAACTGTTTTTT. Translating gives CASSLTGQFEKLFF. The chain has TRBV7-9 and TRBJ1-4; 7 bases are a match to TRBD1. The junction had 5 bases not matched to a gene; V was cut back by 3 bases and J by 7 bases. Per the germline V gene, CDR1 is SEHNR and CDR2 is FQNEAQ (reference sequence). The CDR3 extends over 14 amino acids.

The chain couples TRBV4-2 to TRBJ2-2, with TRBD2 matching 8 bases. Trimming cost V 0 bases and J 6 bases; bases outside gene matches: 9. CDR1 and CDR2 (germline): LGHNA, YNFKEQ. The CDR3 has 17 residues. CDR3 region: CASSQDVSGGPSGELFF. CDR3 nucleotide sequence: TGTGCCAGCAGCCAAGATGTTTCGGGAGGGCCGTCCGGGGAGCTGTTTTTT.

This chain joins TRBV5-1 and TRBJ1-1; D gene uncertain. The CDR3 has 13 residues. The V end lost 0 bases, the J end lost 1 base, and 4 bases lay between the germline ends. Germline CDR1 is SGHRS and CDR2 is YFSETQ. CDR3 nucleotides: TGCGCCAGCAGCTTGGAACCGAACACTGAAGCTTTCTTT. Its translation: CASSLEPNTEAFF.

The CDR3 spells CAWSPTGPHEQFF. CDR3 DNA sequence: TGTGCCTGGAGCCCGACAGGCCCACATGAGCAGTTCTTC. V usage is TRBV30 and J usage is TRBJ2-1, with a tentative D call TRBD1 (6 bases). The CDR3 has 13 amino acids. The V end lost 3 bases, the J end lost 8 bases, and 14 bases lay between the germline ends. Germline CDR1 reads GTSNPN; CDR2 reads SVGIG (reference sequence).

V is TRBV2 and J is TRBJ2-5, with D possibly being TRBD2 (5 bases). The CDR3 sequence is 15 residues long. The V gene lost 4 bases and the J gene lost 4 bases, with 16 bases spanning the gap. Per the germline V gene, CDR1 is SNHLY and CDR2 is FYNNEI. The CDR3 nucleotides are TGTGCCAGCAGTGTTGAACGAGGGCCGGGAGAGACCCAGTACTTC. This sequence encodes CASSVERGPGETQYF. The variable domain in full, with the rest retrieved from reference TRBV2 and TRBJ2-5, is EPEVTQTPSHQVTQMGQEVILRCVPISNHLYFYWYRQILGQKVEFLVSFYNNEISEKSEIFDDQFSVERPDGSNFTLKIRSTKLEDSAMYFCASSVERGPGETQYFGPGTRLLVL.

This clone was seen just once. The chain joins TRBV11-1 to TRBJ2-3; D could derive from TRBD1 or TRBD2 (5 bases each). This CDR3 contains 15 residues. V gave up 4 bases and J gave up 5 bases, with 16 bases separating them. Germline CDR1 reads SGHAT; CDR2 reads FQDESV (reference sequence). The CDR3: CASSYRDPFKDTQYF. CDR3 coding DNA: TGTGCCAGCAGCTACCGGGACCCATTTAAAGATACGCAGTATTTT.

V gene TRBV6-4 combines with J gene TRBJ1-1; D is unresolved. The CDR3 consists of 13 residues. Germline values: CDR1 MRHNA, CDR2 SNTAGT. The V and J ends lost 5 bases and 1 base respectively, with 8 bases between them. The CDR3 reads CASSQEQNTEAFF. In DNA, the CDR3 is TGTGCCAGCAGTCAAGAACAGAACACTGAAGCTTTCTTT.

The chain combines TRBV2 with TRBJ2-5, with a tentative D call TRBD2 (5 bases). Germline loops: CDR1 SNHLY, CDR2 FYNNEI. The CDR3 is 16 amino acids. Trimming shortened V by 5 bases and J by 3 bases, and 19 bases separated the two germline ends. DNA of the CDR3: TGTGCCAGCAGTTCCCTTTGGACGGAGGTGAAAGAGACCCAGTACTTC. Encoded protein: CASSSLWTEVKETQYF.

CDR3 in DNA: TGTGCCAGCACCCGTCGGGGGGCAAGGGAGCAGTACTTC. This codes for CASTRRGAREQYF. The chain links TRBV5-6 to TRBJ2-7; maybe TRBD2 (7 bases). This CDR3 region has 13 residues. The V end lost 6 bases, the J end lost 7 bases, and 17 bases lay between the germline ends. The germline V gene has CDR1 SGHDT and CDR2 YYEEEE. The entire variable domain, with the rest obtained from reference TRBV5-6 and TRBJ2-7, is as follows: DAGVTQSPTHLIKTRGQQVTLRCSPKSGHDTVSWYQQALGQGPQFIFQYYEEEERQRGNFPDRFSGHQFPNYSSELNVNALLLGDSALYLCASTRRGAREQYFGPGTRLTVT.

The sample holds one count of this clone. Here the CDR3 reads CASSESGAKNIQYF. CDR3 DNA sequence: TGTGCCAGCAGTGAATCAGGGGCCAAAAACATTCAGTACTTC. The chain combines TRBV2 with TRBJ2-4, with D maybe TRBD1 (5 bases). Trimming shortened V by 2 bases and J by 1 base, and 6 bases separated the two germline ends. The germline V gene has CDR1 SNHLY and CDR2 FYNNEI. The CDR3 has 14 residues. The whole variable domain, remainder taken from reference TRBV2 and TRBJ2-4, is EPEVTQTPSHQVTQMGQEVILRCVPISNHLYFYWYRQILGQKVEFLVSFYNNEISEKSEIFDDQFSVERPDGSNFTLKIRSTKLEDSAMYFCASSESGAKNIQYFGAGTRLSVL.

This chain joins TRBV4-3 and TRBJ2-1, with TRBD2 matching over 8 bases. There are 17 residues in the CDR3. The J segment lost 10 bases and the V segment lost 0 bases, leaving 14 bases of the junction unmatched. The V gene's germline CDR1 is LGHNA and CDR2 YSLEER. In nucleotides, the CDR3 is TGCGCCAGCAGCCAAGATCGATCGAGCGGGGGCCGCGGGGAGCAGTTCTTC. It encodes CASSQDRSSGGRGEQFF.

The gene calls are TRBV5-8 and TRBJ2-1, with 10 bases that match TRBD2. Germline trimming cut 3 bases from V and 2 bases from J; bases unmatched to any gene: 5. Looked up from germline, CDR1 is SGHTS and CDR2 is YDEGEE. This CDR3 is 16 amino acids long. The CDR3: CASSSLLAGTYNEQFF. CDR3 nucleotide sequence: TGTGCCAGCAGCTCGTTACTAGCGGGGACCTACAATGAGCAGTTCTTC.

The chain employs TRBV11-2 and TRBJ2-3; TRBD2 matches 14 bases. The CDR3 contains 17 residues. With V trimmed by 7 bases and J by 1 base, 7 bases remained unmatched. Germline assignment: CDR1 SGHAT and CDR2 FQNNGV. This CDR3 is CASISGTSGRGTDTQYF. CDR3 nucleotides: TGTGCCAGCATCTCCGGGACTAGCGGGAGAGGCACAGATACGCAGTATTTT.